The text below deals with one TCR beta chain. Germline V gene sequence: CDR1 SQVTM, CDR2 ANQGSEA. The V and J ends lost 4 bases and 10 bases respectively, with 13 bases between them. This CDR3 has 11 residues. The sample belongs to a study of blood T cell repertoires in COVID-19. The overall study: The United States, Italy and Spain supplied acute and convalescent COVID-19 samples.

Produced via immunoSEQ multiplex PCR; TCRdb's table is partial and in-frame only. In the table there are 90,000 to 130,000 clones, approximately 86% of which are singletons. The rearrangement links TRBV29-1 to TRBJ1-1; D unclear. The clonotype was recovered from a man aged 40-49 years with acute or convalescent COVID-19. The sequenced material came from peripheral blood. The CDR3 spells CSVVERLGAFF. In DNA, the CDR3 is TGCAGCGTTGTAGAACGTCTAGGAGCTTTCTTT.